What follows is one TCR beta chain and its context. Those enrolled in Seattle joined during active infection and were followed longitudinally afterward. Authors' analysis steps: Quantification of nucleated cells was approximated via reference gene primer amplification. Data came from immunoSEQ multiplex PCR; TCRdb stores just in-frame clones and leaves some out. V and J calls and clone size are copied from that table; D and trimming were computed from the DNA. The sample lists some 310,000 clones, nearly 90% occurring once. The trim removed 1 base at V and 5 bases at J, leaving 11 bases unmatched. The germline V gene encodes CDR1 MNHEY and CDR2 SMNVEV (reference sequence). This CDR3 contains 17 residues. The entry originates in a study of blood T cell repertoires in COVID-19. Study summary: COVID-19 samples collected from the United States, Italy and Spain covered acute and convalescent phases. T cells, B-cell-depleted T cells, or PBMCs supplied cDNA or gDNA.

The V and J genes are TRBV27 and TRBJ2-3; 8 bases fit TRBD2. The clonotype was recovered from a woman aged 40 to 50 with COVID-19, enrolled during active disease. The material sequenced was peripheral blood. CDR3: CASSLFKAAGAKDTQYF. In nucleotides, the CDR3 is TGTGCCAGCAGTTTATTCAAAGCAGCGGGAGCGAAAGATACGCAGTATTTT.